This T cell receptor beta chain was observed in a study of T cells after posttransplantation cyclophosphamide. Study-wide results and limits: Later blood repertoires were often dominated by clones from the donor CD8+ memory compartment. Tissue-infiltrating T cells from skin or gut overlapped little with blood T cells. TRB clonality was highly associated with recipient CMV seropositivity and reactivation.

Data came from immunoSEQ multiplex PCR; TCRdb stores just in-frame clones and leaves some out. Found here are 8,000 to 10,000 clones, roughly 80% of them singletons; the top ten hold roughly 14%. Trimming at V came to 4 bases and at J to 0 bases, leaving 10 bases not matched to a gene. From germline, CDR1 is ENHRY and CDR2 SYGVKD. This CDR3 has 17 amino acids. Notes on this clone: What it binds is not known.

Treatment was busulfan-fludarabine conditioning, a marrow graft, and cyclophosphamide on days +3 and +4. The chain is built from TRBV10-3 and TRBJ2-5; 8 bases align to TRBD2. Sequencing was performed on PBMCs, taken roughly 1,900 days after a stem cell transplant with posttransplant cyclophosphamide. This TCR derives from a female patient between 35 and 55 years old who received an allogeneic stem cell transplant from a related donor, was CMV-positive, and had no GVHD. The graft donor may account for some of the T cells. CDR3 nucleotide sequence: TGTGCCATCAGTGGCCCCCGGGGGGGGACCCACCAAGAGACCCAGTACTTC. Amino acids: CAISGPRGGTHQETQYF.